This TCR beta chain was observed in a study of T cells after yellow fever vaccination (dated by TCRdb to between 2018 and 2021). Concerning the study at large: The SMART-Seq v4 Ultra Low Input RNA kit was used to prepare libraries from fractions with low cell numbers. To track T-cell clones before and after primary and booster YFV17D yellow fever vaccination, bulk TCR alpha and beta repertoires were sequenced longitudinally. The cohort comprised two healthy male donors, one aged 18 to 29 and one aged 30 to 40 years. Bulk PBMC replicates and cell subsets were isolated from blood drawn at multiple timepoints before and after both primary and secondary immunization.

The treatment or condition label, as the study defines it: live attenuated yellow fever vaccine strain. Two biological replicates of bulk PBMCs were collected at each blood-draw timepoint. A standard Ficoll-Paque protocol was used to isolate PBMCs from peripheral blood. TriZol was used to extract RNA from bulk PBMCs, CD4 and CD8 fractions, and dextramer-positive and dextramer-negative fractions. Data came from an Illumina NovaSeq 6000. TCR cDNA was synthesized by 5'RACE template switching, through which a universal primer site and unique molecular identifiers were introduced. Priming of cDNA synthesis was performed from both the TCR alpha and TCR beta constant segments. Two PCR steps were used to amplify libraries, with sample barcodes and sequencing adapters being added in the second step. Sequencing of libraries was performed on Illumina HiSeq 2500 (2x100 bp) or NovaSeq (2x150 bp). Per the source publication's procedure: Reads were demultiplexed and collapsed into UMI consensus sequences with MIGEC, and V(D)J alignment was performed with MiXCR. Vaccine-responding clonotypes were identified with edgeR using replicate PBMC samples, with FDR below 0.01 and a log2 fold change above 5 up to day 15 being required. Each bulk clonotype was labeled CD4 or CD8 based on which sequenced repertoire, CD4 or CD8, contained the clonotype at higher abundance. TCRdb reanalyzed the raw reads on its own, using fastp at Q25 for trimming and MiXCR for clone calling, and kept in-frame beta chains. Each entry is one CDR3 protein sequence, shown with its most common DNA and genes. What appears here as the V and J calls and clone size reflects TCRdb's work, not the paper's. Recorded for this sample are a few hundred thousand distinct CDR3 sequences; roughly 4.3% of them occurred a single time. The ten largest clonotypes hold just under 25% of the sample.

Cut back by 6 bases and 4 bases, the V and J ends lie 12 bases apart. According to the germline V gene (reference sequence), CDR1 reads DFQATT and CDR2 reads SNEGSKA. The CDR3 runs 13 residues from the cysteine to the phenylalanine. The entry retains the CDR3 DNA only, 39 bases that are in frame from base 1. Overall study results and their limits: Most clones expanded after primary vaccination (around 96% of CD4 and around nine tenths of CD8) were re-detected after the booster, suggesting that broad memory maintenance occurred. A small fraction of clonotypes showed up in both the CD4 and CD8 compartments, probably as a result of convergent recombination. Compared with the primary T-cell response, the secondary T-cell response was faster but weaker, reaching its peak on day 5 rather than on day 15. Because abundant contaminating clonotypes from the bulk population could be contained in FACS-sorted repertoires, computational filtering was required. Because the study included only two donors, the extent to which the findings can be generalized is limited.

Regarding this clonotype: Its antigen target is currently unknown. One base away there is no much larger clone; base qualities are not given.

This sample comprised PBMCs, obtained 5 days after the yellow fever booster vaccination. The chain couples TRBV20-1 to TRBJ2-2; there is no confident call for the D gene. The receptor's source is a man aged 18-30 years who received the YFV17D yellow fever vaccine. The nucleotides read TGCAGTGCCCCATCGTCGGGCACCGGGGAGCTGTTTTTT. This translates into CSAPSSGTGELFF.